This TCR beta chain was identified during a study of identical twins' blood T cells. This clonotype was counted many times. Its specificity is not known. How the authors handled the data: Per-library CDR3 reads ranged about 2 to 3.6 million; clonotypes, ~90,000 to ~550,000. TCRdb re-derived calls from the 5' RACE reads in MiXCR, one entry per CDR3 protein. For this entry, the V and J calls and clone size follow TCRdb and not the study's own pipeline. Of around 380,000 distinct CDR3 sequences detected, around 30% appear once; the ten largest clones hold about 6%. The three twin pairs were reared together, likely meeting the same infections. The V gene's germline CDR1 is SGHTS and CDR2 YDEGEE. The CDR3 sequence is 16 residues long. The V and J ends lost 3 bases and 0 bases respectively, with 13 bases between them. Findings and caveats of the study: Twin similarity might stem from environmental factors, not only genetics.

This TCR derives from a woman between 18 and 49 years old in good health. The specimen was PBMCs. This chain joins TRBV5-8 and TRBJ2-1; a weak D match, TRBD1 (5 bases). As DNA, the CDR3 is TGTGCCAGCAGCTCAGGGTCGCTAAGCTCCTACAATGAGCAGTTCTTC. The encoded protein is CASSSGSLSSYNEQFF. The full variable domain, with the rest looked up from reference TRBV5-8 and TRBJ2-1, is EAGVTQSPTHLIKTRGQQATLRCSPISGHTSVYWYQQALGLGLQFLLWYDEGEERNRGNFPPRFSGRQFPNYSSELNVNALELEDSALYLCASSSGSLSSYNEQFFGPGTRLTVL.